The 5 T cell receptor beta chains below come from one sample, sequenced in a study of T cell responses to AZD1222 COVID-19 vaccine. Profiling relied on immunoSEQ multiplex PCR, and the TCRdb table lists in-frame clones only, not all of them. The sample carries 150,000 to 200,000 clones, about 92% recorded once. This sample comprised peripheral blood, obtained 28 days after the second AZD1222 dose. All receptors derive from an adult who received the AZD1222 COVID-19 vaccine.

V usage is TRBV7-2 and J usage is TRBJ1-5; D possibly corresponds to TRBD1 (5 bases). V was pared by 5 bases and J by 10 bases, with 18 bases between. This CDR3 spans 14 amino acids. CDR1 SGHTA and CDR2 FQGNSA come from the germline V gene. The CDR3 DNA reads TGTGCCAGCAGCCCCGGGACCGGGATCGAACCCCAGCATTTT. Amino acids: CASSPGTGIEPQHF. The full variable domain, in which reference TRBV7-2 and TRBJ1-5 provide the parts outside the CDR3, is GAGVSQSPSNKVTEKGKDVELRCDPISGHTALYWYRQSLGQGLEFLIYFQGNSAPDKSGLPSDRFSAERTGGSVSTLTIQRTQQEDSAVYLCASSPGTGIEPQHFGDGTRLSIL.

This chain uses TRBV18 with TRBJ1-1, with TRBD1 identical over 7 bases. The CDR3 consists of 14 residues. Germline V lookup: CDR1 KGHSH, CDR2 LQKENI. The V gene end was trimmed by 3 bases and the J gene end by 4 bases; junction bases not matched to a gene: 5. CDR3 nucleotides: TGTGCCAGCTCACCTTCGGGACAGCCCACTGAAGCTTTCTTT. This codes for CASSPSGQPTEAFF. The variable domain in full, completed from reference TRBV18 and TRBJ1-1, reads NAGVMQNPRHLVRRRGQEARLRCSPMKGHSHVYWYRQLPEEGLKFMVYLQKENIIDESGMPKERFSAEFPKEGPSILRIQQVVRGDSAAYFCASSPSGQPTEAFFGQGTRLTVV.

This clone showed up just once. CDR3 in amino acids: CASSFSGDSNQPQHF. The CDR3 coding sequence is TGTGCCAGCAGTTTTTCCGGCGATAGCAATCAGCCCCAGCATTTT. V gene TRBV28 combines with J gene TRBJ1-5; D uncertain. Germline CDR1 and CDR2: MDHEN and SYDVKM. V lost 3 bases to trimming and J lost 0 bases, with 9 bases between them. The CDR3 is 15 residues long. Together with reference TRBV28 and TRBJ1-5, the CDR3 gives the full variable domain: DVKVTQSSRYLVKRTGEKVFLECVQDMDHENMFWYRQDPGLGLRLIYFSYDVKMKEKGDIPEGYSVSREKKERFSLILESASTNQTSMYLCASSFSGDSNQPQHFGDGTRLSIL.

This chain links TRBV30 with TRBJ1-1; D is unclear. The CDR3 sequence is 12 residues long. CDR1 is GTSNPN and CDR2 is SVGIG in the germline V gene (reference sequence). V lost 4 bases to trimming and J lost 6 bases, with 12 bases between them. CDR3 sequence: CAWIQPRAEAFF. CDR3 sequence (DNA): TGTGCCTGGATCCAACCGAGGGCTGAAGCTTTCTTT.

This rearrangement joins TRBV19 to TRBJ1-1, with unresolved D. This CDR3 comprises 13 residues. Trimming removed 5 bases from V and 5 bases from J, with 12 bases in between. Germline CDR1 reads LNHDA; CDR2 reads SQIVND (reference sequence). CDR3: CASSLAGGTEAFF. CDR3 sequence (DNA): TGTGCCAGTAGTCTCGCGGGTGGGACTGAAGCTTTCTTT.